A selection of T cell receptor beta chains follows, all from one sample in a study of pediatric ulcerative colitis. Assay used: immunoSEQ multiplex PCR; TCRdb lists only in-frame clones, some missing. The table shows 45,000 to 75,000 clones, with about 87% occurring only once. Sequenced sample: blood. These receptors all stem from a boy younger than 18 who was a control in a study of pediatric ulcerative colitis. CDR3s include the opening cysteine and the closing phenylalanine or tryptophan. D genes are given only for firm matches. Size is stated for part of the rows, as once, few or many counts, or as a class when the clone is expanded.

V,size,D,J,DNA,CDR3
TRBV6-4,-,-,TRBJ2-1,TGTGCCGTACCCTATAATGAGCAGTTCTTC,CAVPYNEQFF
TRBV7-7,-,-,TRBJ2-5,TGTGCTAGCAGCTTAGACTTGACATTCCAAGAGACCCAGTACTTC,CASSLDLTFQETQYF
TRBV4-1,once,-,TRBJ2-7,TGCGCCAGCAGCCAAGTTATGGGGTCCTACGAGCAGTACTTC,CASSQVMGSYEQYF
TRBV29-1,-,-,TRBJ2-1,TGCAGCGCCCCGCCGGGGGCCCTACGCAATGAGCAGTTCTTC,CSAPPGALRNEQFF
TRBV27,-,-,TRBJ2-2,TGTGCCAGCAGGGTAGACAGACGCGGGGAGCTGTTTTTT,CASRVDRRGELFF
TRBV6-6,-,TRBD2,TRBJ2-1,TGTGCCACCACAAATTCCGGGGGGACCTCCTACAATGAGCAGTTCTTC,CATTNSGGTSYNEQFF
TRBV28,once,-,TRBJ2-5,TGTGCCAGCAGGCCCTACAGGGTCCAAGAGACCCAGTACTTC,CASRPYRVQETQYF
TRBV5-1,-,-,TRBJ2-7,TGCGCCAGCAGCTTTGGTAGCCCCTCCTACGAGCAGTACTTC,CASSFGSPSYEQYF
TRBV7-2,-,-,TRBJ2-7,TGTGCCAGCAGCTCGTTCCGGGAGAGTTACGAGCAGTACTTC,CASSSFRESYEQYF
TRBV5-4,-,-,TRBJ2-6,TGTGCCAGCAGCTTGGATGTCTCTGGGGCCAACGTCCTGACTTTC,CASSLDVSGANVLTF
TRBV28,few,TRBD2,TRBJ2-7,TGTGCCAGCAGTTCTTGGGGGGGACGAAACATGGCTTACGAGCAGTACTTC,CASSSWGGRNMAYEQYF
TRBV9,-,-,TRBJ2-1,TGTGCCAGCAGCGTAGCCGTTCAGGGAGACGTCAATGAGCAGTTCTTC,CASSVAVQGDVNEQFF